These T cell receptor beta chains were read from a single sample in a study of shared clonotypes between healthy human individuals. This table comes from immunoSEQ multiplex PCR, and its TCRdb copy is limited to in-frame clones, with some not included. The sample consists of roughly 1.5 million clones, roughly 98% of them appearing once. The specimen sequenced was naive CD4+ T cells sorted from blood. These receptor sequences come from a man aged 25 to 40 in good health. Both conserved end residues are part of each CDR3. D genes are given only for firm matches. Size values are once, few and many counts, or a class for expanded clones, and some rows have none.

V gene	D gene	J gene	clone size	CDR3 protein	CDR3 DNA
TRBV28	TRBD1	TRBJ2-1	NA	CASLDTTGTGRYNEQFF	TGTGCCAGTCTAGATACCACCGGGACAGGTCGCTACAATGAGCAGTTCTTC
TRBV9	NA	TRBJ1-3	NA	CASSVAGQASGNTIYF	TGTGCCAGCAGCGTAGCAGGTCAGGCCTCTGGAAACACCATATATTTT
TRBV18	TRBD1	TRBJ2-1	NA	CASSRGTGGNEQFF	TGTGCCAGCTCACGAGGGACAGGGGGGAATGAGCAGTTCTTC
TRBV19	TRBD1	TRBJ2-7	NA	CASSIVQGMYEQYF	TGTGCCAGTAGTATAGTACAGGGGATGTACGAGCAGTACTTC
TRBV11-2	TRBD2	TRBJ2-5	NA	CASSKRAERAGGRETQYF	TGTGCCAGCAGCAAGAGGGCGGAGCGAGCGGGAGGGCGAGAGACCCAGTACTTC
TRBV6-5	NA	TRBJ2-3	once	CASSYSSDTQYF	TGTGCCAGCAGTTACTCGTCAGATACGCAGTATTTT
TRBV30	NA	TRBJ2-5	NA	CAWEKPQETQYF	TGTGCCTGGGAGAAACCCCAAGAGACCCAGTACTTC
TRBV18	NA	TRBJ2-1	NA	CASSPSPGVSSYNEQFF	TGTGCCAGCTCACCATCTCCAGGAGTTAGCTCCTACAATGAGCAGTTCTTC
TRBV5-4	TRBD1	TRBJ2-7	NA	CASSIRTGGHYEQYF	TGTGCCAGCAGCATCCGGACAGGGGGACATTACGAGCAGTACTTC
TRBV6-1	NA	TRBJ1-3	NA	CASTDWQNTIYF	TGTGCCAGCACCGACTGGCAGAACACCATATATTTT
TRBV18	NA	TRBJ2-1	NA	CASSTVGSVQFF	TGTGCCAGCTCAACGGTGGGGAGTGTCCAGTTCTTC
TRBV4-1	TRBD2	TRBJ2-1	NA	CASSQETGTSGPNEQFF	TGCGCCAGCAGCCAAGAAACCGGGACTAGCGGGCCCAATGAGCAGTTCTTC
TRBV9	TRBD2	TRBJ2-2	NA	CASSAIAGGNTGELFF	TGTGCCAGCAGCGCCATAGCGGGAGGGAACACCGGGGAGCTGTTTTTT
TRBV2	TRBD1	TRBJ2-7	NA	CAGQGSLSSYEQYF	TGTGCCGGACAGGGGAGCCTTTCCTCCTACGAGCAGTACTTC
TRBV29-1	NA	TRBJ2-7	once	CSGRTGSSYEQYF	TGCAGCGGGCGGACTGGGAGCTCCTACGAGCAGTACTTC
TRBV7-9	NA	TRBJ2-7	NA	CASSLDAYEQYF	TGTGCCAGCAGCCTGGACGCCTACGAGCAGTACTTC
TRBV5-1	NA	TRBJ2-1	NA	CASSFQSSADNEQFF	TGCGCCAGCAGCTTTCAGTCTAGCGCTGACAATGAGCAGTTCTTC
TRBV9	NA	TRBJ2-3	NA	CASSVDGGETDTQYF	TGTGCCAGCAGCGTAGATGGGGGAGAGACAGATACGCAGTATTTT
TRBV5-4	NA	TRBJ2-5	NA	CASSFRVQETQYF	TGTGCCAGCAGCTTTCGGGTTCAAGAGACCCAGTACTTC
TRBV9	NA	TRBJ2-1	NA	CASSVEVGTEQFF	TGTGCCAGCAGCGTAGAAGTGGGGACTGAGCAGTTCTTC
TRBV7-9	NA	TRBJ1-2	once	CASSLGAGTNYGYTF	TGTGCCAGCAGCTTAGGGGCAGGGACTAACTATGGCTACACCTTC
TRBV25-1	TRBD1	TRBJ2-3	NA	CASSSRDRVTDTQYF	TGTGCCAGCAGCTCCCGGGACAGAGTCACAGATACGCAGTATTTT
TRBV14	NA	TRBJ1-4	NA	CASSQGLRINEKLFF	TGTGCCAGCAGCCAAGGACTACGGATTAATGAAAAACTGTTTTTT
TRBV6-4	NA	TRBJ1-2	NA	CASSDSPGVGYGYTF	TGTGCCAGCAGTGACTCTCCAGGGGTGGGCTATGGCTACACCTTC
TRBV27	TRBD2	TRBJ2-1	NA	CASSSPRSGTSGRGIEQFF	TGTGCCAGCAGTTCCCCCCGTAGTGGGACTAGCGGGAGAGGCATTGAGCAGTTCTTC
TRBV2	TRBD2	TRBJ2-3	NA	CASSPGLAGGQDTQYF	TGTGCCAGCAGCCCGGGACTAGCGGGAGGGCAAGATACGCAGTATTTT
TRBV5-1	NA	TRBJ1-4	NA	CASSLSFGRTEKLFF	TGCGCCAGCAGCTTGTCCTTTGGTAGGACCGAAAAACTGTTTTTT
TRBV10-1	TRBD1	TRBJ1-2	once	CASRAGTGCLCGYTF	TGCGCCAGCAGGGCCGGGACAGGGTGCCTATGTGGCTACACCTTC
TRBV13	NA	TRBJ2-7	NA	CASSFWDLTYEQYF	TGTGCCAGCAGCTTCTGGGACTTAACCTACGAGCAGTACTTC
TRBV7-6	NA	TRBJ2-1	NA	CASSPLLEDTFPYNEQFF	TGTGCCAGCAGCCCCCTCCTTGAGGATACCTTCCCCTACAATGAGCAGTTCTTC
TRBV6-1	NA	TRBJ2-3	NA	CASTKDRSTDTQYF	TGTGCCAGCACTAAGGACAGATCCACAGATACGCAGTATTTT
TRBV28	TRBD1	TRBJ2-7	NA	CASSLLKGAIALRGEQYF	TGTGCCAGCAGTTTGCTTAAGGGGGCGATAGCCCTTCGAGGCGAGCAGTACTTC
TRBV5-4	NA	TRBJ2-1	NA	CASSSQTGSNEQFF	TGTGCCAGCAGCTCTCAAACAGGGTCAAACGAGCAGTTCTTC
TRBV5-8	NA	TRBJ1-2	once	CASIASYTTTYGYTF	TGTGCCAGCATAGCTTCGTATACAACCACCTATGGCTACACCTTC
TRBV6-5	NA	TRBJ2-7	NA	CASSKRREQPYEQYF	TGTGCCAGCAGCAAAAGACGGGAACAACCCTACGAGCAGTACTTC
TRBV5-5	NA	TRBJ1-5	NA	CASSLDSVQPQHF	TGTGCCAGCAGCTTAGACAGTGTTCAGCCCCAGCATTTT
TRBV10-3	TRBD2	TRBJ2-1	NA	CAISESREGLTMRQFF	TGTGCCATCAGTGAGTCGCGGGAGGGCCTGACAATGAGGCAGTTCTTC
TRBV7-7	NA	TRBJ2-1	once	CASSPGSNNEQFF	TGTGCTAGCAGCCCCGGGTCCAACAATGAGCAGTTCTTC
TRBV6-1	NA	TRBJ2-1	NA	CASSEQPGNEQFF	TGTGCCAGCAGTGAGCAGCCTGGCAATGAGCAGTTCTTC
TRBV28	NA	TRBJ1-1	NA	CASSLPTTDRRWDTEAFF	TGTGCCAGCAGTTTACCCACGACTGACAGGCGATGGGACACTGAAGCTTTCTTT
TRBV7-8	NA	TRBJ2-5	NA	CASSIRGAGVATQYF	TGTGCCAGCAGCATCCGAGGGGCGGGTGTTGCGACCCAGTACTTC
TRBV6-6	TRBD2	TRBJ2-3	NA	CASSRYSGTIIDTQYF	TGTGCCAGCAGTAGATATAGCGGGACGATTATAGATACGCAGTATTTT
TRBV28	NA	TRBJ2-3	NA	CASSFLADTQYF	TGTGCCAGCAGTTTCCTAGCGGATACGCAGTATTTT
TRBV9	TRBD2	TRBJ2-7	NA	CASSSGTSGRSEQYF	TGTGCCAGCAGCTCCGGGACTAGCGGGAGATCCGAGCAGTACTTC
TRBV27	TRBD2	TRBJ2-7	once	CASSQELASYEQYF	TGTGCCAGCAGTCAGGAACTAGCGAGCTACGAGCAGTACTTC
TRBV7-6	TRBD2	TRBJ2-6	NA	CASSQGTSLSGANVLTF	TGTGCCAGCAGTCAAGGGACTAGCCTCTCCGGGGCCAACGTCCTGACTTTC
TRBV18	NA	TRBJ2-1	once	CASSPEAHSYNEQFF	TGTGCCAGCTCACCAGAGGCCCACTCCTACAATGAGCAGTTCTTC
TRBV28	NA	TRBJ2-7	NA	CASSFGQISYEQYF	TGTGCCAGCAGTTTTGGGCAGATCTCCTACGAGCAGTACTTC
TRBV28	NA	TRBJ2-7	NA	CASTSPSSYEQYF	TGTGCCAGCACCTCCCCCTCGTCCTACGAGCAGTACTTC
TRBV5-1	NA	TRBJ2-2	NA	CASSFNRGNTGELFF	TGCGCCAGCAGCTTCAACAGAGGGAACACCGGGGAGCTGTTTTTT
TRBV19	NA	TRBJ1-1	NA	CASSSILGSEAFF	TGTGCCAGTAGTTCGATTCTGGGGTCTGAAGCTTTCTTT
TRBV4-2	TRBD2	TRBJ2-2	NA	CASSPPRVGGSGGELFF	TGTGCCAGCAGCCCCCCCCGCGTCGGCGGGAGTGGCGGGGAGCTGTTTTTT
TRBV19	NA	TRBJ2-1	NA	CASSIPGRGPYNEQFF	TGTGCCAGTAGTATTCCGGGACGGGGGCCTTACAATGAGCAGTTCTTC
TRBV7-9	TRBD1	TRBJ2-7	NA	CASSLVQGQGAGEQYF	TGTGCCAGCAGCTTAGTCCAGGGACAGGGGGCAGGAGAGCAGTACTTC
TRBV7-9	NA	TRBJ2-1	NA	CASRRPGAAPYNEQFF	TGTGCCAGCAGACGTCCGGGCGCAGCTCCCTACAATGAGCAGTTCTTC